The 25 T cell receptor beta chains listed next were all sequenced from one sample in a study of blood T cell repertoires in COVID-19. Profiled with immunoSEQ multiplex PCR; TCRdb holds only in-frame clones, not every one. Altogether 120,000 or so clones are present, roughly 87% being singletons, with the ten largest covering 5% to 8%. Source material: peripheral blood. The origin of the receptors is an elderly man with active or convalescent COVID-19.

J is TRBJ2-7 and V is TRBV28; 10 nucleotides match TRBD1. V was pared by 6 bases and J by 7 bases, with 9 bases of the junction left unmatched. Per germline, CDR1 MDHEN and CDR2 SYDVKM. The CDR3 has 14 amino acids. The CDR3 reads CASRRDRGIGEQYF. The CDR3 DNA follows: TGTGCCAGCAGACGGGACAGGGGAATAGGGGAGCAGTACTTC. The full variable domain, rest sourced from reference TRBV28 and TRBJ2-7, is DVKVTQSSRYLVKRTGEKVFLECVQDMDHENMFWYRQDPGLGLRLIYFSYDVKMKEKGDIPEGYSVSREKKERFSLILESASTNQTSMYLCASRRDRGIGEQYFGPGTRLTVT.

This clone is a singleton in its sample. This chain links TRBV3-1 (or the pseudogene TRBV3-2) with TRBJ2-2, with 9 bases identical to TRBD2. Looked up from germline, CDR1 is LGHDT and CDR2 is YNNKEL (reference sequence). The CDR3 is made up of 17 amino acids. After removal of 3 bases from V and 4 bases from J, the junction contained 9 bases not matched to a gene. The CDR3 nucleotides are TGTGCCAGCAGCCAGCGGGAGGGCCATCGTTTCACCGGGGAGCTGTTTTTT. This encodes CASSQREGHRFTGELFF.

This clone showed up just once. J is TRBJ1-3 and V is TRBV5-4, with no clear D. Germline V CDR1 and CDR2: SGHNT, YYREEE (reference sequence). CDR3 length: 12 amino acids. Trimming removed 2 bases from V and 6 bases from J, with 6 bases in between. The CDR3 region is CASSFRENTIYF. CDR3 coding DNA: TGTGCCAGCAGCTTTCGGGAAAACACCATATATTTT.

The rearrangement links TRBV7-2 to TRBJ1-1, with D maybe TRBD1 (5 bases). Germline CDR1 reads SGHTA; CDR2 reads FQGNSA. This CDR3 has 16 residues. Trimming took off 6 bases at V and 6 bases at J, with 23 bases between the two ends. The CDR3 protein is CASSQRGSLISAEAFF. The CDR3 DNA reads TGTGCCAGCAGTCAAAGGGGCAGCCTCATCTCTGCTGAAGCTTTCTTT.

The rearrangement links TRBV5-5 to TRBJ1-5; no firm D call. Trimming cost V 4 bases and J 7 bases, with 21 bases left between them. Germline V lookup: CDR1 SGHKS, CDR2 YYEKEE (reference sequence). The CDR3 spans 16 residues. CDR3 loop: CASSPILGLQAQPQHF. CDR3 nucleotides: TGTGCCAGCAGCCCGATTCTAGGACTTCAGGCCCAGCCCCAGCATTTT. Combining the CDR3 with reference TRBV5-5 and TRBJ1-5 gives the whole variable domain DAGVTQSPTHLIKTRGQQVTLRCSPISGHKSVSWYQQVLGQGPQFIFQYYEKEERGRGNFPDRFSARQFPNYSSELNVNALLLGDSALYLCASSPILGLQAQPQHFGDGTRLSIL.

The chain combines TRBV12-3 or TRBV12-4 with TRBJ1-3, with D maybe TRBD1 (5 bases). Trimming took off 10 bases at V and 3 bases at J, with 13 bases between the two ends. CDR3 length equals 13 residues. The CDR3 DNA sequence: TGTGCCACCCTTCCGGGGGTTGGAAACACCATATATTTT. It codes for CATLPGVGNTIYF.

J is TRBJ2-1 and V is TRBV2, with 11 positions matching TRBD2. The CDR3 loop spans 19 amino acids. The V gene end was trimmed by 2 bases and the J gene end by 7 bases; junction bases not matched to a gene: 16. Germline V gene data show CDR1 as SNHLY and CDR2 as FYNNEI. The CDR3 bases are TGTGCCAGCAGTGAAAGGGGTTTGGCTAGCGGGAGGATGTGGAATGAGCAGTTCTTC. It encodes CASSERGLASGRMWNEQFF.

The chain couples TRBV9 to TRBJ1-6, with unresolved D. The germline CDR1 and CDR2 sequences are SGDLS and YYNGEE. The CDR3 totals 16 residues. V gave up 3 bases and J gave up 10 bases, with 20 bases separating them. CDR3 in amino acids: CASSARLSTTGSPLHF. CDR3 bases: TGTGCCAGCAGCGCCAGGCTCAGCACGACGGGATCACCCCTCCACTTT.

This chain connects TRBV5-8 to TRBJ2-1, with TRBD2 as a possible D gene (5 bases). The CDR3 totals 15 residues. V was clipped by 4 bases and J by 0 bases, with 11 bases between them. Germline CDR1 and CDR2: SGHTS and YDEGEE. The CDR3 DNA reads TGTGCCAGCAGCCTCGGGGATAGCTCCTACAATGAGCAGTTCTTC. Encoded protein: CASSLGDSSYNEQFF.

The chain carries TRBV5-6 and TRBJ1-2; TRBD1 aligns across 7 bases. This CDR3 contains 16 residues. Germline V gene sequence: CDR1 SGHDT, CDR2 YYEEEE. After removal of 4 bases from V and 0 bases from J, the junction contained 9 bases not matched to a gene. The CDR3 DNA reads TGTGCCAGCAGCGAATCGGGACAGACGACTAACTATGGCTACACCTTC. Translating it yields CASSESGQTTNYGYTF.

The genes are TRBV4-1 and TRBJ1-2, with 7 positions matching TRBD1. The CDR3 runs 16 residues. V lost 0 bases to trimming and J lost 6 bases; unmatched junction nucleotides: 10. Germline V gene data show CDR1 as MGHRA and CDR2 as YSYEKL. The chain's CDR3 is CASSQDRATGTHGYTF. Written as DNA, the CDR3 is TGCGCCAGCAGCCAAGATCGAGCGACAGGGACCCATGGCTACACCTTC.

The genes are TRBV27 and TRBJ1-3; D not certain. The germline V and J ends were trimmed by 3 bases and 1 base, with 10 bases remaining between them. Germline V gives CDR1 MNHEY, CDR2 SMNVEV (reference sequence). The CDR3 is made up of 15 amino acids. CDR3 region: CASSLGGRSGNTIYF. As DNA, the CDR3 is TGTGCCAGCAGTTTGGGAGGACGGTCTGGAAACACCATATATTTT.

This chain links TRBV6-5 with TRBJ1-4; D is possibly TRBD1 (6 bases). V was clipped by 2 bases and J by 8 bases, with 12 bases between them. Germline-derived CDR1 and CDR2 are MNHEY and SVGAGI. The CDR3 consists of 14 residues. The CDR3 sequence is CASSYTGTKEKLFF. Written as DNA, the CDR3 is TGTGCCAGCAGTTACACCGGGACAAAAGAAAAACTGTTTTTT.

This clone was seen only once. The chain combines TRBV11-1 with TRBJ2-7; 12 nucleotides line up with TRBD2. The V gene's germline CDR1 is SGHAT and CDR2 FQDESV (reference sequence). The CDR3 consists of 15 residues. Unmatched junction bases numbered 6, after V lost 5 bases and J lost 4 bases. CDR3 in amino acids: CASSALAGGRYEQYF. Written as DNA, the CDR3 is TGTGCCAGCAGCGCCCTAGCGGGGGGGCGGTACGAGCAGTACTTC. Together with reference TRBV11-1 and TRBJ2-7, the CDR3 gives the full variable domain: EAEVAQSPRYKITEKSQAVAFWCDPISGHATLYWYRQILGQGPELLVQFQDESVVDDSQLPKDRFSAERLKGVDSTLKIQPAELGDSAMYLCASSALAGGRYEQYFGPGTRLTVT.

This chain joins TRBV9 and TRBJ2-5; possibly TRBD2 for D (6 bases). Between the trimmed V and J ends, which lost 2 bases and 1 base, there was a span of 9 bases. The CDR3 contains 14 residues. CDR1 and CDR2 from the germline V gene are SGDLS and YYNGEE. The CDR3 region has the DNA TGTGCCAGCAGCGTTTACGGGAGCCAAGAGACCCAGTACTTC. Translation: CASSVYGSQETQYF.

V is TRBV6-4 and J is TRBJ2-1; D may be TRBD2 (5 bases). Trimming left V 0 bases short and J 12 bases short, with 15 bases between. The CDR3 spans 14 residues. Per the germline V gene, CDR1 is MRHNA and CDR2 is SNTAGT. The CDR3 protein is CASSDSRASVGQFF. In DNA, the CDR3 is TGTGCCAGCAGTGACTCGAGGGCCTCAGTTGGGCAGTTCTTC.

The chain carries TRBV12-3 or TRBV12-4 and TRBJ1-5, with 10 positions matching TRBD1. CDR3 length: 13 residues. Trimming removed 6 bases from V and 5 bases from J; junction bases left unmatched: 1. CDR3 bases: TGTGCCAGCAGGACAGGGGGCTATCAGCCCCAGCATTTT. This gives the protein CASRTGGYQPQHF.

The chain links TRBV6-5 to TRBJ2-2; possible D gene TRBD2, 5 bases. V dropped 7 bases and J dropped 1 base, with 10 bases sitting between them. Looked up from germline, CDR1 is MNHEY and CDR2 is SVGAGI. This CDR3 is built from 14 residues. The CDR3, as DNA: TGTGCCAGCACCTTCGAGGGGAACACCGGGGAGCTGTTTTTT. It translates to CASTFEGNTGELFF.

V usage is TRBV14 and J usage is TRBJ1-1, with D unclear. The V gene's germline CDR1 is SGHDN and CDR2 FVKESK. The CDR3 is 13 amino acids. The V end was cut by 4 bases, the J end by 3 bases, with 9 bases between. The CDR3 sequence is CASSRLRDTEAFF. DNA of the CDR3: TGTGCCAGCAGCCGACTCCGGGACACTGAAGCTTTCTTT.

The rearrangement joins TRBV5-1 to TRBJ1-4; D is perhaps TRBD1 (5 bases). In germline, CDR1 is SGHRS, CDR2 YFSETQ. The germline V and J ends were trimmed by 2 bases and 0 bases, with 11 bases remaining between them. This CDR3 spans 16 amino acids. The CDR3 region has the DNA TGCGCCAGCAGCTTCACAGGATCTACAACTAATGAAAAACTGTTTTTT. Its translation is CASSFTGSTTNEKLFF.

CDR3 residues: CASSPFRQGSNTEAFF. CDR3 in DNA: TGTGCCAGCAGCCCTTTTAGACAGGGGTCGAACACTGAAGCTTTCTTT. The rearrangement uses TRBV25-1 and TRBJ1-1, with 8 nucleotides matching TRBD1. This CDR3 contains 16 residues. The germline CDR1 and CDR2 sequences are MGHDK and SYGVNS. J gave up 1 base and V 6 bases, and 10 bases lay outside the gene matches.

The chain recombines TRBV2 with TRBJ1-6; 8 bases are a match to TRBD1. This CDR3 is 14 amino acids long. Germline CDR1 SNHLY, CDR2 FYNNEI. V lost 6 bases and J lost 10; bases outside the gene matches: 8. This CDR3 reads CASRTDRDYSPLHF. In DNA form, the CDR3 reads TGTGCCAGCAGGACGGACAGGGACTACTCACCCCTCCACTTT.

The chain carries TRBV6-5 and TRBJ1-4; D is perhaps TRBD1 (6 bases). V was shortened by 2 bases and J by 0 bases, with 10 bases between the two germline ends. This CDR3 spans 16 amino acids. Germline CDR1 and CDR2: MNHEY and SVGAGI. This CDR3 reads CASSYGWTATNEKLFF. The DNA of the CDR3 is TGTGCCAGCAGTTACGGGTGGACAGCAACTAATGAAAAACTGTTTTTT.

The chain has TRBV6-1 and TRBJ1-5, with 9 bases matching TRBD1. The length of the CDR3 is 14 residues. Looked up from germline, CDR1 is MNHNS and CDR2 is SASEGT. J was trimmed by 6 bases and V by 1 base; bases with no gene match: 1. The CDR3 DNA is TGTGCCAGCAGTGAAGGGACAGGGGCTCAGCCCCAGCATTTT. As protein: CASSEGTGAQPQHF.

The chain is built from TRBV19 and TRBJ1-5; the D gene is possibly TRBD1 (6 bases). V lost 2 bases to trimming and J lost 2 bases, with 10 bases between them. CDR1 LNHDA and CDR2 SQIVND come from the germline V gene (reference sequence). CDR3 length: 15 residues. DNA of the CDR3: TGTGCCAGTAGTATAATAAGACAGGGCAATCAGCCCCAGCATTTT. It yields the protein CASSIIRQGNQPQHF.